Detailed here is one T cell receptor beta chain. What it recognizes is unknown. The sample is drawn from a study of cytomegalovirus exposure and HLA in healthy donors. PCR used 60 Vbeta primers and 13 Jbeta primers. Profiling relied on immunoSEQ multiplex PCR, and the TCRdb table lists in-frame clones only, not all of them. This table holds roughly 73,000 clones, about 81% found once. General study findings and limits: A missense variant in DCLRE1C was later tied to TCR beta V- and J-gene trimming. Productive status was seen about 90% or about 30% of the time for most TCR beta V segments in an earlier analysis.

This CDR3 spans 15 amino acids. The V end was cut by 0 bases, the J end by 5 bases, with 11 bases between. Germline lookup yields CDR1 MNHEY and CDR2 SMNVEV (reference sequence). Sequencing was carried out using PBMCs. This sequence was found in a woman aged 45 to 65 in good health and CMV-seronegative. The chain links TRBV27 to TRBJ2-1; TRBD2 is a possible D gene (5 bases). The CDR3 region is CASSLSGGNHNEQFF. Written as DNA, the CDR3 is TGTGCCAGCAGTTTATCTGGAGGAAACCACAATGAGCAGTTCTTC.